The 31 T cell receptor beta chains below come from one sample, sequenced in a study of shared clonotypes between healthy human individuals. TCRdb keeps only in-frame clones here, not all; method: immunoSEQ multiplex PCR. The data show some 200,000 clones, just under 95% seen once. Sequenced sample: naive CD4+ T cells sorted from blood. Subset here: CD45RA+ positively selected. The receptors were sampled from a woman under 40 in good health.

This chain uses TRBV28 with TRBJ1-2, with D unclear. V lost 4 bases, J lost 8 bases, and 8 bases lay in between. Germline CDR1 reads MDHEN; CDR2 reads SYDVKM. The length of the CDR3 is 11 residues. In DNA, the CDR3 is TGTGCCAGCAGTTACGTAAGGGGCTACACCTTC. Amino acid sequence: CASSYVRGYTF.

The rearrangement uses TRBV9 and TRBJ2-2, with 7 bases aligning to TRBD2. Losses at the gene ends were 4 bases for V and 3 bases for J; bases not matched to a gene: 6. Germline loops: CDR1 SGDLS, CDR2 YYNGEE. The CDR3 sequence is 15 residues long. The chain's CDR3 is CASSRSGIDTGELFF. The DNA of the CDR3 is TGTGCCAGCAGCCGCAGCGGGATCGACACCGGGGAGCTGTTTTTT.

CDR3 residues: CASGPGATEAFF. The CDR3 bases are TGTGCCAGCGGCCCCGGGGCCACTGAAGCTTTCTTT. The genes are TRBV28 and TRBJ1-1, with D possibly TRBD1 on 5 matching bases. Deletions cut 8 bases from V and 4 bases from J, with 11 bases between. Germline assignment: CDR1 MDHEN and CDR2 SYDVKM. This CDR3 comprises 12 residues.

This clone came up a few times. The CDR3 region has the DNA TGTGCCAGCAGTACATCGGACTACACTGAAGCTTTCTTT. As protein: CASSTSDYTEAFF. The V call is TRBV28, the J call TRBJ1-1; D remains unclear. The germline V and J ends were trimmed by 5 bases and 3 bases, with 10 bases remaining between them. The length of the CDR3 is 13 residues. CDR1 and CDR2 (germline): MDHEN, SYDVKM.

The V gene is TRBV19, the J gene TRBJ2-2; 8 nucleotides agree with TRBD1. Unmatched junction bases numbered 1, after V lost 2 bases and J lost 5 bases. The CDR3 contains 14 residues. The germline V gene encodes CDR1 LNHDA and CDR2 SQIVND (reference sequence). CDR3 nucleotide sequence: TGTGCCAGTAGTATACAGGGGGCGACCGGGGAGCTGTTTTTT. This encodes CASSIQGATGELFF.

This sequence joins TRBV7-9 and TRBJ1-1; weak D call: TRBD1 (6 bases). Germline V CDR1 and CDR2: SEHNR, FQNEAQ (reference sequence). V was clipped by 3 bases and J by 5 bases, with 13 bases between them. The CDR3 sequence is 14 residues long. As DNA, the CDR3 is TGTGCCAGCAGCTTTTCCAGGGGATCGACTGAAGCTTTCTTT. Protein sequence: CASSFSRGSTEAFF.

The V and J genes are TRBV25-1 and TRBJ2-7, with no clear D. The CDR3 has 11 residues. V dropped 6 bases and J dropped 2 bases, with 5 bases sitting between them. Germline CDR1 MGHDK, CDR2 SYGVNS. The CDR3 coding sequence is TGTGCCAGCAGCTTGACCTACGAGCAGTACTTC. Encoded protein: CASSLTYEQYF.

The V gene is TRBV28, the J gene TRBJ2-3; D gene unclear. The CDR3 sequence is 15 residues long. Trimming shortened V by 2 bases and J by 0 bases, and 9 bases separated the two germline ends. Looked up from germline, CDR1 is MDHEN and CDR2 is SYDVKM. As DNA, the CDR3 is TGTGCCAGCAGTTTAATGACGGGCAGCACAGATACGCAGTATTTT. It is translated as CASSLMTGSTDTQYF.

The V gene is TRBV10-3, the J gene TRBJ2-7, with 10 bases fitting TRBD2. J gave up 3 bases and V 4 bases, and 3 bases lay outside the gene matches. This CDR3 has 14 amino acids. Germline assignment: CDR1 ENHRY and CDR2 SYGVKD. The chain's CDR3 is CAISGTSGYYEQYF. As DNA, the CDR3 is TGTGCCATCAGTGGGACTAGCGGTTACTACGAGCAGTACTTC.

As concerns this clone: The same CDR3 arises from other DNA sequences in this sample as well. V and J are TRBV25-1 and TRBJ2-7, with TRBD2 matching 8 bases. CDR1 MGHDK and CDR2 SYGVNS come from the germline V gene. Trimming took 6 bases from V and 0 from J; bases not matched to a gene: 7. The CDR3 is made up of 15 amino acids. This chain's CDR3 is CASRDSGISSYEQYF. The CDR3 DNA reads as TGTGCCAGCAGAGATAGCGGGATTAGCTCCTACGAGCAGTACTTC.

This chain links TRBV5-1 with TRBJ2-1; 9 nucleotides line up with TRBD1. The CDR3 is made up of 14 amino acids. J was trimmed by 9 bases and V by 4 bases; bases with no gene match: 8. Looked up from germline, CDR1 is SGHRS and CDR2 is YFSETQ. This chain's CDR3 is CASSTGQGLGEQFF. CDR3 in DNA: TGCGCCAGCAGCACGGGACAGGGTCTCGGTGAGCAGTTCTTC.

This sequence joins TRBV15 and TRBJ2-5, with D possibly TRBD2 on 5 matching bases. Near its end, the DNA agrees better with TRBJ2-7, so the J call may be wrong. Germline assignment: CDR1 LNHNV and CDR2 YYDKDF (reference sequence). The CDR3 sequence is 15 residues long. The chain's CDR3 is CATSRDNDYLSEQYF. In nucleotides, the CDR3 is TGTGCCACCAGCAGAGATAACGACTACCTCAGCGAGCAGTACTTC.

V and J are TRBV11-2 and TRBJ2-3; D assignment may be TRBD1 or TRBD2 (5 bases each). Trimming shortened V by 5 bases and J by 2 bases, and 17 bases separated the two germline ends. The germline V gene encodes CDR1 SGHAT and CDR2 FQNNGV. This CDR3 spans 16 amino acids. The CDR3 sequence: CASSHDGAANTDTQYF. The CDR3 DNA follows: TGTGCCAGCAGCCACGACGGGGCTGCGAACACAGATACGCAGTATTTT.

The CDR3 nucleotides read TGTGCCAGCAGCCCTGGGACAGGTGGTCAGCCCCAGCATTTT. The encoded protein is CASSPGTGGQPQHF. The chain is built from TRBV7-2 and TRBJ1-5, with 8 bases identical to TRBD1. Looked up from germline, CDR1 is SGHTA and CDR2 is FQGNSA. The CDR3 loop spans 14 amino acids. Losses at the gene ends were 5 bases for V and 6 bases for J; bases not matched to a gene: 6.

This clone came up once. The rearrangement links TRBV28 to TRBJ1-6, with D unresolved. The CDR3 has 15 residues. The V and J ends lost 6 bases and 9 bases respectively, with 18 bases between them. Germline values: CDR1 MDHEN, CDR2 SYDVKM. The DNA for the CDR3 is TGTGCCAGCAGAAAAGTTGGGCCACGCCGTTCACCCCTCCACTTT. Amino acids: CASRKVGPRRSPLHF.

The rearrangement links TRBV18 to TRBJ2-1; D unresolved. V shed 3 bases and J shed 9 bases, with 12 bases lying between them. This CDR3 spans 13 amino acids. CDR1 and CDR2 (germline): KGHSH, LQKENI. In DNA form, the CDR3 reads TGTGCCAGCTCACCGACAAGATTTGGTGAGCAGTTCTTC. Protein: CASSPTRFGEQFF.

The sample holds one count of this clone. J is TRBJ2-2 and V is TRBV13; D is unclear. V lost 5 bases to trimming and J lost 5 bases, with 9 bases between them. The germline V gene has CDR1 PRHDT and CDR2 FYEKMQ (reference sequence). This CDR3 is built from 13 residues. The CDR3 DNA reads TGTGCCAGCAGCCCGAGTGGTACCGGGGAGCTGTTTTTT. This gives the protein CASSPSGTGELFF.

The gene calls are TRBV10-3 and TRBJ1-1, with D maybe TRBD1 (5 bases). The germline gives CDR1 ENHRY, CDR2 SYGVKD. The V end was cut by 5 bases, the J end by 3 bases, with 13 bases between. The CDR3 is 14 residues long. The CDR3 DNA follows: TGTGCCATCAGTTCCGGGCCGGGGGACACTGAAGCTTTCTTT. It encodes CAISSGPGDTEAFF.

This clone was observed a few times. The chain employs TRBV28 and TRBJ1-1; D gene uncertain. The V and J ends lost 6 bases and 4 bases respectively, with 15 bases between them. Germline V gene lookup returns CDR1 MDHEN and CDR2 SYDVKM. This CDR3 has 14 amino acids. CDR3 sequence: CASRKSWGGTEAFF. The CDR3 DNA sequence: TGTGCCAGCAGGAAATCTTGGGGAGGCACTGAAGCTTTCTTT.

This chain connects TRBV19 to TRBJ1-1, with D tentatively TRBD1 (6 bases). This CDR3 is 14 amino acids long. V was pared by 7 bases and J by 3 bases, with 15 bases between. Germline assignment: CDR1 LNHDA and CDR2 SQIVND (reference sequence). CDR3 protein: CASKSFTGHTEAFF. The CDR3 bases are TGTGCCAGTAAATCATTCACAGGGCACACTGAAGCTTTCTTT.

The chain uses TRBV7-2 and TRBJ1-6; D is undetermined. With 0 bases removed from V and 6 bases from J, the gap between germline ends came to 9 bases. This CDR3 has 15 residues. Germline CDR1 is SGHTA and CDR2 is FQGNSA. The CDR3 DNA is TGTGCCAGCAGCTTAGCGGCTGAACTTAATTCACCCCTCCACTTT. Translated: CASSLAAELNSPLHF.

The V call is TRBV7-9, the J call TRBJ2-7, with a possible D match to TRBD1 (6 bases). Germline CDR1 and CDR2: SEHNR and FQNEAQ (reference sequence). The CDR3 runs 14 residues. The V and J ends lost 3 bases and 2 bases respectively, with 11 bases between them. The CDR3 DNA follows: TGTGCCAGCAGCTTTACAGGGCTGCCCTACGAGCAGTACTTC. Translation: CASSFTGLPYEQYF.

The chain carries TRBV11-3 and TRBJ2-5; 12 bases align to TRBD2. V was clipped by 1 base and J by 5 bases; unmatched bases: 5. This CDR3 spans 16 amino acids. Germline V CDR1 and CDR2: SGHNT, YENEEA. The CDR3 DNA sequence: TGTGCCAGCAGCTTAGGACTAGCGGGAGCGGGGGAGACCCAGTACTTC. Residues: CASSLGLAGAGETQYF.

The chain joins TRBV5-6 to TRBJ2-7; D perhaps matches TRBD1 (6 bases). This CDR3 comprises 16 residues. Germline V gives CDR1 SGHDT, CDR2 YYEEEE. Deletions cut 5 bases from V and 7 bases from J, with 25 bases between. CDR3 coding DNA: TGTGCCAGCAGTGTGTTCTCGGGCGGTAGGGGGTGGGAGCAGTACTTC. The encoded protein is CASSVFSGGRGWEQYF.

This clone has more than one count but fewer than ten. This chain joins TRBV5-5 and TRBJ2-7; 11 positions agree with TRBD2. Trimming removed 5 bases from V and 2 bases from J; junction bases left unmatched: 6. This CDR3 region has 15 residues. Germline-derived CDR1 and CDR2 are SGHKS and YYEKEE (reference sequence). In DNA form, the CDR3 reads TGTGCCAGCAGTTCGGGACTAGCGGTGACCTACGAGCAGTACTTC. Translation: CASSSGLAVTYEQYF.

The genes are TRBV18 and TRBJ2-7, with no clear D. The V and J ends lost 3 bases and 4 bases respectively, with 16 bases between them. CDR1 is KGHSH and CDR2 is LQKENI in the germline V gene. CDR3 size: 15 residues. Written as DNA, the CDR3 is TGTGCCAGCTCACCCTCGCCGGAGTACGGGTACGAGCAGTACTTC. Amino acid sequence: CASSPSPEYGYEQYF.

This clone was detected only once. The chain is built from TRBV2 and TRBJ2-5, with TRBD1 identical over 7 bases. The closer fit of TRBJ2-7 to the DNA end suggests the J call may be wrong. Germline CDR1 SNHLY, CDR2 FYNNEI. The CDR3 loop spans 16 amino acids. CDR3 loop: CASSRYRDRISYEQYF. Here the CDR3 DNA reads TGTGCCAGCAGCAGATACCGGGACAGAATCTCCTACGAGCAGTACTTC.

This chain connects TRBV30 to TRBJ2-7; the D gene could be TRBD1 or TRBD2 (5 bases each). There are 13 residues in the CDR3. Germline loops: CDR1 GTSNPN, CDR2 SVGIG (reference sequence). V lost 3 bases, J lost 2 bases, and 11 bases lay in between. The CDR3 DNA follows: TGTGCCTGGAGCCGGGACGATCCCTACGAGCAGTACTTC. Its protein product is CAWSRDDPYEQYF.

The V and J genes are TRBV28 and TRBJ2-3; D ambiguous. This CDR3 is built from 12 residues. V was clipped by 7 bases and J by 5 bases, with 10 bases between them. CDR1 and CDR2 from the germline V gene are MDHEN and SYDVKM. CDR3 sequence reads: CASTPPGDTQYF. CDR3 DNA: TGTGCCAGCACTCCCCCCGGAGATACGCAGTATTTT. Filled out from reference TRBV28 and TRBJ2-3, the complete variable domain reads DVKVTQSSRYLVKRTGEKVFLECVQDMDHENMFWYRQDPGLGLRLIYFSYDVKMKEKGDIPEGYSVSREKKERFSLILESASTNQTSMYLCASTPPGDTQYFGPGTRLTVL.

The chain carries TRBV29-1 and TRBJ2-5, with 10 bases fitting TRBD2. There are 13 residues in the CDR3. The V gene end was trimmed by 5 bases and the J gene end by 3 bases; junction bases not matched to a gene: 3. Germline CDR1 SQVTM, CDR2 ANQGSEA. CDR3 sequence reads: CSVRAGGEETQYF. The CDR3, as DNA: TGCAGCGTTCGAGCGGGAGGGGAAGAGACCCAGTACTTC.

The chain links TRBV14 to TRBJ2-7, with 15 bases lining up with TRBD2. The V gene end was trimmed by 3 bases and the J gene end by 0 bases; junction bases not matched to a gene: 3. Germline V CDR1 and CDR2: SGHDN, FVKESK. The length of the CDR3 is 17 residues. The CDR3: CASSHPGLAGGSYEQYF. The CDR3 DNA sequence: TGTGCCAGCAGCCACCCGGGACTAGCGGGAGGCTCCTACGAGCAGTACTTC.